This TCR beta chain was captured in a study of blood T cells in healthy people across ages. Notes on the study in general: Diversity of TCR beta correlated strongly with naive T cell percentage. Since the PBMCs were unsorted, naive and antigen-experienced cells could not be conclusively compared.

For this clonotype: The antigen is unknown.

Next came a second PCR, run for about 6 to 12 cycles, which used a sample-barcoded 5' primer along with a J-beta primer mix. TCRdb reprocessed the 5' RACE reads via MiXCR and lists one record per CDR3 protein. The sample shows some 1.7 million distinct CDR3 sequences, roughly 27% of them seen only once. Approximately 10 milliliters was the volume of peripheral blood drawn from each donor. V was clipped by 5 bases and J by 5 bases; unmatched bases: 3. The V gene's germline CDR1 is MNHNY and CDR2 SVGAGI (reference sequence). There are 12 residues in the CDR3. The sequence came from a young woman in good health. Sequences were obtained from blood. The chain is built from TRBV6-6 and TRBJ2-7; 7 nucleotides agree with TRBD1. CDR3: CASSVQGDEQYF. CDR3 in DNA: TGTGCCAGCAGTGTTCAGGGGGACGAGCAGTACTTC.